This TCR beta chain stems from a study of cytomegalovirus exposure and HLA in healthy donors (dated by TCRdb to 2015 to 2018). Regarding the complete study: In an earlier analysis of 587 of the donors, approximately 260 Gb of sequence data and 117 million unique TCR beta sequences from 150 million to 200 million T cells were reported. Roughly 300 gigabases of sequencing data and 78 million or so unique TCR sequences were included in an early release covering roughly 600 HLA-typed donors. The genetic ancestry cluster associated with self-reported Caucasian donors included approximately 85% of the 350 to 500 genotyped donors. The aim of the study was to test whether cataloging public T cell receptors could identify signatures of past pathogen exposure. The study profiled the T cell repertoires of around 700 subjects by immunosequencing and related them to cytomegalovirus serostatus. A separate validation cohort of about 110 different subjects was used in addition to the roughly 700-subject first cohort. To predict cytomegalovirus infection status, the study combined high-throughput TCR immunosequencing, statistical association of individual TCRs with disease status, and machine learning. To study patterns of TCR occurrence, a later analysis re-analyzed previously published TCR beta repertoires from more than 550 donors and added high-resolution HLA genotyping. Rather than drawing on any new phenotypic data, the later analysis identified candidate immune exposures from TCR beta sequences and the way those sequences occurred across donors. In an earlier analysis of about 590 of the donors, high-throughput TCR beta sequencing was used to judge whether each TCR beta V gene segment behaved as functional or pseudogenic. Donor age, sex, ethnicity and CMV serostatus were compiled alongside the repertoire data. A later genetic analysis used genome-wide SNP genotypes for about three fifths of the roughly 700 donors, treating that subset as a discovery cohort. Every repertoire in the discovery cohort had been generated on one and the same sequencing platform. Class I and class II HLA loci were covered by the typing at four-digit resolution. The number of donors typed differed by locus, with about 629-630 for A, B, C, DRB1 and DQB1, around 560 for DQA1, 600 to 610 for DPA1, and around 460 for DPB1. Several DR-DQ haplotypes were handled as single units for association and clustering because linkage in the cohort was strong. On average, approximately 250,000 unique TCR beta nucleotide sequences were sequenced per donor among 350 to 400 genotyped donors of the cohort, with around 19% of those sequences being non-productive.

The cohort comprised approximately 700 healthy bone marrow donors. At the time of sampling, every cohort member was nominally healthy, though immune exposures that went unrecorded were likely present. The donor tested CMV seropositive, placing the donor among the roughly 270 seropositive members of the cohort. Each donor provided a peripheral blood sample, and peripheral blood mononuclear cells were used for TCR beta sequencing. Genomic DNA was extracted from the blood cell samples with the Qiagen DNeasy Blood Extraction Kit. General findings and caveats noted by the study authors: The only immune exposure information available for the cohort was CMV serostatus. The sequencing pipeline was judged likely to have produced a cluster of highly shared sequence variants as a technical artifact. The classifier was reported to diagnose cytomegalovirus status with high specificity and sensitivity in both the original and validation cohorts. When HLA alleles, especially DR and DQ, strongly co-occurred, TCR associations were difficult to assign to individual alleles. Presence/absence analyses assumed roughly uniform sequencing depth across donors, an assumption that may not hold. The study gave a list of under 200 TCR beta chains associated with cytomegalovirus. Correlated functional status among segregating V segments might be attributable to linkage disequilibrium, but an unknown experimental factor could not be ruled out. A further reported finding was that TCR beta sequences accurately predicted the HLA-A and HLA-B alleles for most subjects in the first cohort. Compared with equally common non-associated chains, HLA-associated TCR beta chains in a later analysis were more clonally expanded and had lower generation probabilities. According to a later analysis, TCR association rates differed among HLA loci, with DRB1 alleles showing the most associated TCRs and HLA-C alleles showing the fewest. The authors suggested that the approach could potentially be extended to other disease states and immunological phenotypes. The 87-base-pair reads could not distinguish some IMGT-functional V segments, including TRBV6-2 and TRBV6-3, so those segments were excluded. A later genetic analysis associated a missense DCLRE1C variant with V-gene and J-gene trimming of TCR beta chains, and an independent cohort replicated the association. A later genetic analysis reported fewer N-insertions in productive TCRs among donors in an Asian-associated ancestry cluster than the approximately 700-donor mean. This cohort had only TCR beta chains sequenced, and the lack of alpha or paired-chain data limited which features could be detected. Because HLA typing was missing for some donors at each locus, association tests included only the typed subset. An earlier analysis of approximately 600 of the donors showed that most TCR beta V segments appeared in productive rearrangements either about 90% or about 30% of the time, which broadly matched IMGT annotations. According to a later analysis, most CMV-associated TCR beta chains appeared to be HLA-restricted, and the HLA associations seemed to be driven largely by CMV exposure. While some public TCRs were present in many individuals, most TCR sequences turned up only very rarely across donors. A later analysis associated about 17,000 TCR beta sequences with specific HLA alleles at a false discovery rate of 0.05. About 17 rarely observed V segments, including chromosome 9 orphons, were excluded from the earlier analysis of about 610 of the donors because counts were too low. A later analysis reported that several top co-occurrence clusters appeared linked to parvovirus B19, influenza, CMV and Epstein-Barr virus. A few of the identified cytomegalovirus-associated TCR beta chains were confirmed in vitro to be specific for cytomegalovirus antigens.

Libraries were made using the immunoSEQ multiplex PCR assay. A mixture of 60 forward primers for TCR Vbeta segments and 13 reverse primers for TCR Jbeta segments was used in the multiplex PCR. The CDR3 region of rearranged TCR beta genes was amplified from genomic DNA by a multiplex PCR assay. The amplified TCR beta libraries were sequenced on the Illumina HiSeq System as 87-base-pair reads. On the authors' methods: In a later analysis, tens of millions of unique TCR beta chains were counted across the approximately 670 repertoires, and around 10 million of these chains were shared by at least two donors. Raw reads were error-corrected and collapsed into unique sequences by a nearest-neighbor algorithm in which closely related sequences were merged to remove PCR and sequencing errors. CDR3 sequences were aligned to IMGT reference sequences to assign V, D and J gene segments. For a sequence to be retained, at least a six-nucleotide match to both a V gene segment and a J gene segment was required. A rearrangement was called productive if the CDR3 had no stop codons and remained in frame with V and J, and every other rearrangement was called non-productive. Following IMGT convention, CDR3 was defined as the stretch from the second conserved V-encoded cysteine to the conserved J-encoded phenylalanine. The earlier analysis of about 620 of the donors excluded sequences that lacked an unambiguous match to a single V gene segment. An earlier analysis of several hundred of the donors classified V segments as functional when productive rearrangements were above 56.7% and as segregating when the standard deviation between donors was above 5%. To diagnose cytomegalovirus status from the catalog of TCR beta chain sequences, a statistical classification framework was built. V and J gene assignment, in a later analysis, came from comparing TCR nucleotide sequences with IMGT/GENE-DB human TR gene sequences. The TCRdist pipeline was used in a later analysis to assign CDR3 sequences and most-parsimonious VDJ recombination scenarios. In a later analysis, every TCR beta chain was defined by the combination of its CDR3 amino acid sequence and its V-gene family, and reads without a unique V-gene family were dropped. In a later analysis, 450 to 600 highly shared, low-generation-probability nucleotide sequences were removed to address suspected cross-contamination and a sequencing artifact. In a later analysis, a clonal expansion index for each public chain was calculated from normalized within-repertoire ranks of inferred template counts. A later analysis computed generation probabilities with a VDJ recombination model fitted to out-of-frame rearrangements, and checked the results against IGoR. Hypergeometric tests were used in a later analysis to score TCR-TCR, TCR-HLA and TCR-CMV co-occurrence, with a repertoire-size bias correction applied to the TCR pairs. False discovery rates were estimated in a later analysis by permuting HLA or CMV assignments 20 times. In a later analysis, co-occurring TCRs were grouped using DBSCAN, with TCRdist sequence similarity added in when clustering inside HLA-allele-positive subsets. For co-occurrence clustering, repertoires with fewer than 30,000 or more than 120,000 public chains were excluded, along with a handful of repertoires with anomalous nucleotide sharing. The immuneACCESS repertoire file appears here via TCRdb, limited to in-frame rearrangements. These files lack a portion of the clones; in checked studies, under half of the deficit traces to unresolved V genes, and the cause of the others is not known. The D gene and trimming were derived from the DNA, and the V and J assignments and clone size from that table. The sample table holds tens of thousands of clones, of which approximately 79% were seen once. Together, the top ten hold under 25% of the sample.

The CDR3 measures 17 amino acids from cysteine to phenylalanine. Here the CDR3 DNA is all that survives: 51 bases in frame from base 1. The germline V and J ends show losses of 0 bases and 2 bases respectively, and no gene match explains 7 bases of the junction. The germline V gene yields SGHDN for CDR1 and FVKESK for CDR2. To note about this clone: Its antigen remains unidentified. No much larger clone is present one base from it, and per-base qualities are unavailable.

Material: PBMCs. The chain is encoded by TRBV14 joined to TRBJ2-1; 7 central bases correspond to TRBD2. This sequence originates from a woman in her thirties or forties in good health and CMV-seropositive. The bases are TGTGCCAGCAGCCAAGACACTAGCGCCTCAGCCTACAATGAGCAGTTCTTC. It translates as CASSQDTSASAYNEQFF.